One and the same sample provided the 17 T cell receptor beta chains below, sequenced in a study of early T cells in non-severe SARS-CoV-2 infection (dated by TCRdb to the early 2020s). The library was generated by 5' RACE. The sequencing machine was a NextSeq 500. The public reads were reprocessed in TCRdb via fastp at Q25 and MiXCR, keeping in-frame beta chains. Every entry covers one CDR3 protein and lists the most common genes and DNA from its rows. Here the sample has about 76,000 distinct CDR3 sequences; less than 20% occur a single time. The ten largest clonotypes hold roughly 12% of the sample. The sequenced material came from whole blood. The receptors were sampled from an adult who was a healthcare worker with PCR-confirmed SARS-CoV-2 infection or an uninfected control (not recorded which).

This sequence joins TRBV11-2 and TRBJ2-7; 15 bases align to TRBD2. This CDR3 has 20 residues. The V and J ends lost 8 bases and 2 bases, in that order; junction bases with no gene match: 19. Germline V gene data show CDR1 as SGHAT and CDR2 as FQNNGV. The CDR3 DNA reads as TGTGCCAGCTCCACCGCGGCTCCGGGACTAGCGGGAGGAAAGGCCTACGAGCAGTACTTC. Encoded protein: CASSTAAPGLAGGKAYEQYF.

V is TRBV6-5 and J is TRBJ2-3; 11 nucleotides align to TRBD2. The junction had 18 bases not matched to a gene; V was cut back by 6 bases and J by 4 bases. Germline V gene lookup returns CDR1 MNHEY and CDR2 SVGAGI. This CDR3 comprises 19 residues. Here the CDR3 reads CASSRLAGGHLTWADTQYF. Here the CDR3 DNA reads TGTGCCAGCAGCCGCCTAGCGGGGGGCCACCTTACATGGGCAGATACGCAGTATTTT.

In this sample, this clonotype turned up a few times. The chain uses TRBV29-1 and TRBJ2-7; D may be TRBD1 (5 bases). The CDR3 extends over 14 amino acids. Germline assignment: CDR1 SQVTM and CDR2 ANQGSEA. Trimming left V 3 bases short and J 5 bases short, with 17 bases between. The CDR3 is CSVDSSGLNNEQYF. DNA for the CDR3: TGCAGCGTTGATTCCTCAGGGCTTAACAACGAGCAGTACTTC.

This clonotype appeared a few times. A read error may produce the germline difference seen at one junction end. In DNA, the CDR3 is TGTGCAAGCAGCTTAGATCTTCAGGGAGGTGAGCAGTTCTTC. Amino acid sequence: CASSLDLQGGEQFF. The chain is built from TRBV7-2 and TRBJ2-1; tentative D call: TRBD2 (6 bases). CDR3 length equals 14 residues. CDR1 SGHTA and CDR2 FQGNSA come from the germline V gene. Full variable domain (missing parts from reference TRBV7-2 and TRBJ2-1): GAGVSQSPSNKVTEKGKDVELRCDPISGHTALYWYRQSLGQGLEFLIYFQGNSAPDKSGLPSDRFSAERTGGSVSTLTIQRTQQEDSAVYLCASSLDLQGGEQFFGPGTRLTVL.

This clonotype showed up just a few times. The chain recombines TRBV29-1 with TRBJ1-2; D is ambiguous. V was pared by 2 bases and J by 4 bases, with 11 bases between. Germline loops: CDR1 SQVTM, CDR2 ANQGSEA. The CDR3 has 13 amino acids. The CDR3 DNA is TGCAGCGTTGAAAGCGTCGCCCTCTATGGCTACACCTTC. Protein sequence: CSVESVALYGYTF. Full variable domain (rest looked up from reference TRBV29-1 and TRBJ1-2): SAVISQKPSRDICQRGTSLTIQCQVDSQVTMMFWYRQQPGQSLTLIATANQGSEATYESGFVIDKFPISRPNLTFSTLTVSNMSPEDSSIYLCSVESVALYGYTFGSGTRLTVV.

The chain combines TRBV6-2 or TRBV6-3 with TRBJ1-1; D not certain. Between the trimmed V and J ends, which lost 2 bases and 2 bases, there was a span of 6 bases. The V gene's germline CDR1 is MNHEY and CDR2 SVGEGT. This CDR3 is 13 amino acids long. The chain's CDR3 is CASSYLLNTEAFF. CDR3 in DNA: TGTGCCAGCAGTTACCTTCTCAACACTGAAGCTTTCTTT.

This clonotype showed up many times. The chain couples TRBV6-1 to TRBJ2-7, with unresolved D. This CDR3 contains 13 residues. V lost 6 bases and J 0 bases, leaving 9 bases between the germline ends. CDR1 and CDR2 from the germline V gene are MNHNS and SASEGT. CDR3 amino acids: CASSPPSSYEQYF. Written as DNA, the CDR3 is TGTGCCAGCAGCCCCCCGAGCTCCTACGAGCAGTACTTC.

The rearrangement uses TRBV20-1 and TRBJ2-3, with a possible D match to TRBD2 (6 bases). The CDR3 is 15 amino acids. V gave up 0 bases and J gave up 7 bases, with 17 bases separating them. Per the germline V gene, CDR1 is DFQATT and CDR2 is SNEGSKA (reference sequence). This CDR3 reads CSARDSGQGTHTQYF. DNA for the CDR3: TGCAGTGCTAGAGATAGCGGCCAGGGTACACATACGCAGTATTTT.

The V gene is TRBV7-9, the J gene TRBJ1-2; tentative D call: TRBD1 (6 bases). Germline V gives CDR1 SEHNR, CDR2 FQNEAQ (reference sequence). V lost 5 bases, J lost 6 bases, and 13 bases lay in between. The CDR3 is 13 amino acids. The CDR3 DNA reads TGTGCCAGCAGCCGCGGGACACAGCATGGCTACACCTTC. Translating gives CASSRGTQHGYTF.

On this clonotype: Since a much larger clone is just one base distant, this may be a read error. The chain has TRBV9 and TRBJ2-3; no definite D call. V was cut by 0 bases and J by 3 bases, with 2 bases left in between. The CDR3 runs 12 residues. The V gene's germline CDR1 is SGDLS and CDR2 YYNGEE. DNA for the CDR3: TGTGCCAGCAGCGTAGCGACAGATACGCAGTATTTT. Translation gives CASSVATDTQYF. Full variable domain (remainder filled in from reference TRBV9 and TRBJ2-3): DSGVTQTPKHLITATGQRVTLRCSPRSGDLSVYWYQQSLDQGLQFLIQYYNGEERAKGNILERFSAQQFPDLHSELNLSSLELGDSALYFCASSVATDTQYFGPGTRLTVL.

In this sample, this clonotype turned up many times. The rearrangement joins TRBV30 to TRBJ2-1; D gene ambiguous. V was pared by 2 bases and J by 2 bases, with 10 bases between. Per germline, CDR1 GTSNPN and CDR2 SVGIG (reference sequence). The CDR3 has 14 amino acids. CDR3 nucleotides: TGTGCCTGGAGTAGGCTAGTTCCCTACAATGAGCAGTTCTTC. Protein product: CAWSRLVPYNEQFF.

The chain couples TRBV11-3 to TRBJ1-1, with 7 bases lining up with TRBD1. This CDR3 has 11 amino acids. Germline V gives CDR1 SGHNT, CDR2 YENEEA. V was clipped by 5 bases and J by 10 bases; unmatched bases: 4. CDR3: CASSLRGIAFF. The CDR3 nucleotides are TGTGCCAGCAGCCTCAGGGGGATAGCTTTCTTT.

Ten or more counts support this clonotype. The chain joins TRBV30 to TRBJ2-7; D is tentatively TRBD1 or TRBD2 (5 bases each). The length of the CDR3 is 16 residues. The germline gives CDR1 GTSNPN, CDR2 SVGIG (reference sequence). V lost 0 bases and J 5 bases, leaving 20 bases between the germline ends. This CDR3 is CAWSVVLGTGLHEQYF. The CDR3 coding sequence is TGTGCCTGGAGTGTAGTCTTAGGGACGGGCCTCCACGAGCAGTACTTC. Drawing the rest from reference TRBV30 and TRBJ2-7, the complete variable domain is SQTIHQWPATLVQPVGSPLSLECTVEGTSNPNLYWYRQAAGRGLQLLFYSVGIGQISSEVPQNLSASRPQDRQFILSSKKLLLSDSGFYLCAWSVVLGTGLHEQYFGPGTRLTVT.

This clonotype showed up many times. This chain connects TRBV4-3 to TRBJ1-1; tentative D call: TRBD1 (5 bases). The CDR3 covers 14 residues. The germline V gene encodes CDR1 LGHNA and CDR2 YSLEER. Trimming left V 1 base short and J 5 bases short, with 11 bases between. The CDR3 nucleotides read TGCGCCAGCAGCCAAGCTCCCAGGGATACTGAAGCTTTCTTT. Translating gives CASSQAPRDTEAFF.

This clonotype came up many times. The chain recombines TRBV28 with TRBJ1-4; 9 positions match TRBD1. Germline V CDR1 and CDR2: MDHEN, SYDVKM. The CDR3 has 14 residues. Unmatched junction bases numbered 8, after V lost 7 bases and J lost 8 bases. CDR3 region: CASTRTGVEEKLFF. CDR3 in DNA: TGTGCCAGCACCAGGACAGGGGTGGAGGAAAAACTGTTTTTT.

The chain has TRBV5-1 and TRBJ2-7; 10 bases line up with TRBD2. After removal of 3 bases from V and 3 bases from J, the junction contained 9 bases not matched to a gene. In germline, CDR1 is SGHRS, CDR2 YFSETQ. The CDR3 spans 16 residues. For the CDR3, the DNA is TGCGCCAGCAGCTGGACTAGCGGTCAAAAACTCTACGAGCAGTACTTC. This sequence encodes CASSWTSGQKLYEQYF.

The chain employs TRBV7-2 and TRBJ2-1; no definite D call. Germline V lookup: CDR1 SGHTA, CDR2 FQGNSA. The V end was cut by 5 bases, the J end by 9 bases, with 14 bases between. The CDR3 extends over 13 amino acids. CDR3 in amino acids: CASSPALTVEQFF. The CDR3 bases are TGTGCCAGCAGCCCGGCACTGACGGTTGAGCAGTTCTTC.